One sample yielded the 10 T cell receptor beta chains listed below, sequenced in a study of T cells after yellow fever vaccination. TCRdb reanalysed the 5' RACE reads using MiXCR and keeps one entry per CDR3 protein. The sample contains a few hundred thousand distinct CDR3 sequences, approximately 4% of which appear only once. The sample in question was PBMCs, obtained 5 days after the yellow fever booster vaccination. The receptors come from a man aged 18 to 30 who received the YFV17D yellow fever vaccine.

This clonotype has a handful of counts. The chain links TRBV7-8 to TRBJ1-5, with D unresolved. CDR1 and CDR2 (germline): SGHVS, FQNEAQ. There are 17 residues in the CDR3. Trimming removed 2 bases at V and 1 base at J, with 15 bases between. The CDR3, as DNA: TGTGCCAGCAGCTTACTTCTGGGCCTTGGGAGCAATCAGCCCCAGCATTTT. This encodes CASSLLLGLGSNQPQHF.

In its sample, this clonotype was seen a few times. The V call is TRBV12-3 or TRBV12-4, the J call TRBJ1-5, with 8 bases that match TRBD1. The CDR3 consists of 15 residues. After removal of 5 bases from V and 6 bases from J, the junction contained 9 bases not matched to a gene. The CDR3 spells CASSRTGYGGQPQHF. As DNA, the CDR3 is TGTGCCAGCAGTCGGACAGGGTATGGCGGTCAGCCCCAGCATTTT.

CDR3 bases: TGTGCCAGCAGCTTAAGCACAGGAGGCCCCTACGAGCAGTACTTC. Translation gives CASSLSTGGPYEQYF. V and J are TRBV7-3 and TRBJ2-7; D may correspond to TRBD1 or TRBD2 (5 bases each). The germline V gene has CDR1 SGHTA and CDR2 FQGTGA. The CDR3 contains 15 residues. Trimming stripped 1 base from V and 2 bases from J, with 12 bases between.

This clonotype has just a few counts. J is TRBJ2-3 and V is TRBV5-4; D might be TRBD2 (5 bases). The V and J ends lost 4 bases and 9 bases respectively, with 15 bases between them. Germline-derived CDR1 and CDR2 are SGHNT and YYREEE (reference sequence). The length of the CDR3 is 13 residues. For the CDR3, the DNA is TGTGCCAGCAGCCCTGGACTTCCGGAAACGCAGTATTTT. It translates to CASSPGLPETQYF.

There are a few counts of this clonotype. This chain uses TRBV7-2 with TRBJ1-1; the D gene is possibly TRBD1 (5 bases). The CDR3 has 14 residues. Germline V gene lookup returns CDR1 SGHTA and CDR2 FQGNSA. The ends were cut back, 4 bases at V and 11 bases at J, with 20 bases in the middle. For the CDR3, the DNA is TGTGCCAGCAGCTCCCATGGGACTTTTGCGGAGGCTTTCTTT. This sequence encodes CASSSHGTFAEAFF.

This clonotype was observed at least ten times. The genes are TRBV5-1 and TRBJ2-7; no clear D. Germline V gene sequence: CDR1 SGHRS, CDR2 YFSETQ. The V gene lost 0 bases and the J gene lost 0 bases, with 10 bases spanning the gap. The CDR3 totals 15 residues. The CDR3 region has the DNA TGCGCCAGCAGCTTGGCTGTGCTGAGCTCCTACGAGCAGTACTTC. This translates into CASSLAVLSSYEQYF.

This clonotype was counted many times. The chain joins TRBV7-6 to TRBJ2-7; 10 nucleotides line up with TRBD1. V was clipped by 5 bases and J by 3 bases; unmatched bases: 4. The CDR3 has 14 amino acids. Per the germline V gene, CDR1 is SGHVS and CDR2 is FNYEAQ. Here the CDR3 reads CASSAGTGDYEQYF. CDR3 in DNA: TGTGCCAGCAGCGCCGGGACAGGGGACTACGAGCAGTACTTC.

The CDR3: CSATRGGLEDTQYF. The CDR3 region has the DNA TGCAGTGCCACACGGGGGGGCCTGGAAGATACGCAGTATTTT. The J gene is TRBJ2-3, the V gene TRBV20-1, with 8 bases matching TRBD2. The CDR3 has 14 residues. The V gene end was trimmed by 6 bases and the J gene end by 5 bases; junction bases not matched to a gene: 10. Germline V lookup: CDR1 DFQATT, CDR2 SNEGSKA (reference sequence).

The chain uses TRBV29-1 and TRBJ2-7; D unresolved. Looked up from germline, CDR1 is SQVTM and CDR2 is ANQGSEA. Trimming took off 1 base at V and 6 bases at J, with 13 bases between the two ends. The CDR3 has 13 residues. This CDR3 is CSVEGVTVFEQYF. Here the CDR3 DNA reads TGCAGCGTTGAAGGGGTCACGGTCTTCGAGCAGTACTTC.

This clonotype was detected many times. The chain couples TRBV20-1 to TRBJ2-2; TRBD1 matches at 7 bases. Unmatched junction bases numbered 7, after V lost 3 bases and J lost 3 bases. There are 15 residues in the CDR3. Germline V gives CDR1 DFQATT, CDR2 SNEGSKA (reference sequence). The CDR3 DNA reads TGCAGTGCTAGTGAGGGAGACAGGGACACCGGGGAGCTGTTTTTT. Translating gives CSASEGDRDTGELFF.